The clone carrying this T cell receptor (beta chain) was seen a few times. Looked up from germline, CDR1 is MNHEY and CDR2 is SMNVEV (reference sequence). V was pared by 5 bases and J by 6 bases, with 26 bases between. The CDR3 runs to 19 residues. In the study's own analysis: Reference gene primer amplification in the assay estimated nucleated cell counts. Assay: immunoSEQ multiplex PCR; the TCRdb copy retains only in-frame clones and omits some. Clone size and the V and J calls come from that table; the DNA yielded D and trimming. The sample holds about 210,000 clones; around 92% are singletons and the top ten take around 1.2%. The data are from a study of blood T cell repertoires in COVID-19. About the research overall: Sites across the United States, Italy and Spain contributed samples from acute and convalescent COVID-19. T cells, B-cell-depleted T cells, or PBMCs provided the cDNA or gDNA that served as material.

The chain joins TRBV27 to TRBJ1-6; possibly TRBD1 for D (6 bases). The clonotype comes from a man aged 25 to 40 with acute or convalescent COVID-19. The sample was peripheral blood. CDR3 protein: CASSLHRPGTFSANSPLHF. DNA for the CDR3: TGTGCCAGCAGTCTCCATCGGCCAGGGACATTTTCGGCTAATTCACCCCTCCACTTT.